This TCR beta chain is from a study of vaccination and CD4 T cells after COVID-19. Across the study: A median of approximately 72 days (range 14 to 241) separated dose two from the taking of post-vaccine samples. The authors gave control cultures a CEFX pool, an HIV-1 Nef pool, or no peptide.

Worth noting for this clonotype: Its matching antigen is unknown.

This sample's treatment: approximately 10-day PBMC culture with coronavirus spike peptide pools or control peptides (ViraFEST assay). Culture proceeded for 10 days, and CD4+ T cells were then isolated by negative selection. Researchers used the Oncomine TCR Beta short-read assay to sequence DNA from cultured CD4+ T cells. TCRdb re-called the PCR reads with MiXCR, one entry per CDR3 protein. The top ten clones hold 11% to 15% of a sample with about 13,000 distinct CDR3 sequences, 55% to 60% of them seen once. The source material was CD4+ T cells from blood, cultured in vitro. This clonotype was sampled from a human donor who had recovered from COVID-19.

The CDR3 reads CASSPNVGANIQYF. The CDR3 DNA follows: TGTGCCAGCAGCCCTAACGTGGGAGCAAACATTCAGTACTTC. V usage is TRBV7-2 and J usage is TRBJ2-4; possibly TRBD2 for D (5 bases). This CDR3 spans 14 amino acids. In germline, CDR1 is SGHTA, CDR2 FQGNSA. V was clipped by 5 bases and J by 6 bases, with 14 bases between them.